Following are 15 T cell receptor beta chains from one sample sequenced in a study of cytomegalovirus exposure and HLA in healthy donors. TCRdb's table, derived via immunoSEQ multiplex PCR, lists solely in-frame clones and lacks some. The sample contains about 130,000 clones, around 94% of which appear only once. The sample was PBMCs. These TCRs come from a woman between 18 and 29 years old in good health and CMV-seronegative.

The chain recombines TRBV5-4 with TRBJ2-5; D is undetermined. V shed 5 bases and J shed 5 bases, with 10 bases lying between them. Germline loops: CDR1 SGHNT, CDR2 YYREEE (reference sequence). The CDR3 runs to 12 residues. This CDR3 reads CASSLSSETQYF. The CDR3 bases are TGTGCCAGCAGTTTGTCTTCGGAGACCCAGTACTTC.

The V gene is TRBV5-1, the J gene TRBJ2-2, with D perhaps TRBD1 (6 bases). The CDR3 consists of 16 residues. Trimming shortened V by 2 bases and J by 6 bases, and 17 bases separated the two germline ends. CDR1 SGHRS and CDR2 YFSETQ come from the germline V gene. The CDR3 spells CASSFNTGIIPGELFF. Here the CDR3 DNA reads TGCGCCAGCAGCTTTAACACAGGGATCATTCCCGGGGAGCTGTTTTTT.

This chain links TRBV5-1 with TRBJ1-2; D gene uncertain. Per the germline V gene, CDR1 is SGHRS and CDR2 is YFSETQ. V lost 0 bases, J lost 6 bases, and 6 bases lay in between. This CDR3 contains 12 residues. Here the CDR3 DNA reads TGCGCCAGCAGCTTGGAGGCGGATGGCTACACCTTC. This encodes CASSLEADGYTF.

This chain uses TRBV25-1 with TRBJ2-7; tentatively, D is TRBD2 (5 bases). CDR3 size: 16 residues. V lost 3 bases to trimming and J lost 0 bases, with 15 bases between them. Germline V CDR1 and CDR2: MGHDK, SYGVNS. CDR3 coding DNA: TGTGCCAGCAGTGACGATGGAGCGGTAGACTCCTACGAGCAGTACTTC. Translated, it gives CASSDDGAVDSYEQYF.

The CDR3 reads CASNSFGTGGREQYF. The CDR3 DNA reads TGTGCCAGCAATTCATTCGGGACAGGGGGCCGGGAGCAGTACTTC. The gene calls are TRBV28 and TRBJ2-7; TRBD1 matches 12 bases. With 7 bases clipped from V and 7 bases from J, the junction kept 11 bases outside the gene matches. Germline lookup yields CDR1 MDHEN and CDR2 SYDVKM. The CDR3 loop spans 15 amino acids.

The chain is built from TRBV19 and TRBJ1-2; tentative D call: TRBD1 (6 bases). Trimming cost V 7 bases and J 4 bases, with 19 bases left between them. The CDR3 totals 15 residues. Germline values: CDR1 LNHDA, CDR2 SQIVND (reference sequence). The CDR3 here is CASTLWAGDGYGYTF. Written as DNA, the CDR3 is TGTGCCAGTACCTTATGGGCAGGGGACGGCTATGGCTACACCTTC.

The sample holds one count of this clone. This chain connects TRBV5-4 to TRBJ2-6, with D uncertain. Germline assignment: CDR1 SGHNT and CDR2 YYREEE (reference sequence). CDR3 length equals 15 residues. The V gene lost 4 bases and the J gene lost 5 bases, with 13 bases spanning the gap. The CDR3 loop is CASSRGPERANVLTF. For the CDR3, the DNA is TGTGCCAGCAGCCGTGGGCCCGAGAGGGCCAACGTCCTGACTTTC.

The rearrangement joins TRBV10-3 to TRBJ1-2; 7 positions match TRBD1. Unmatched junction bases numbered 6, after V lost 3 bases and J lost 8 bases. Germline CDR1 and CDR2: ENHRY and SYGVKD. The length of the CDR3 is 13 residues. The DNA for the CDR3 is TGTGCCATCAGTGAATCCCAGGGGGACGGCTACACCTTC. As protein: CAISESQGDGYTF.

This clone was seen a single time. This rearrangement joins TRBV7-6 to TRBJ2-7; 9 bases are shared with TRBD1. The ends lost 1 base at V and 2 bases at J; junction bases unmatched: 0. CDR3 size: 14 residues. In germline, CDR1 is SGHVS, CDR2 FNYEAQ. Here the CDR3 DNA reads TGTGCCAGCAGCTTAGGACAGGGGGCCTACGAGCAGTACTTC. This gives the protein CASSLGQGAYEQYF.

V gene TRBV19 combines with J gene TRBJ2-5; TRBD2 aligns across 7 bases. The CDR3 is 16 residues long. The trim removed 5 bases at V and 2 bases at J, leaving 11 bases unmatched. In germline, CDR1 is LNHDA, CDR2 SQIVND (reference sequence). CDR3 sequence: CASSPYGLGNQETQYF. CDR3 DNA: TGTGCCAGTAGTCCCTACGGACTAGGAAATCAAGAGACCCAGTACTTC.

The genes are TRBV4-1 and TRBJ1-2; possible D gene TRBD1, 5 bases. Germline V gives CDR1 MGHRA, CDR2 YSYEKL. V was pared by 4 bases and J by 3 bases, with 18 bases between. This CDR3 is built from 16 residues. The DNA of the CDR3 is TGCGCCAGCAGCCTAAATAGTTTAGGGGTCGACTATGGCTACACCTTC. Translating gives CASSLNSLGVDYGYTF.

This clone has only one observation. The rearrangement uses TRBV4-1 and TRBJ1-5; D gene ambiguous. The CDR3 has 14 residues. Germline CDR1 and CDR2: MGHRA and YSYEKL. Trimming removed 4 bases at V and 1 base at J, with 8 bases between. CDR3 DNA: TGCGCCAGCAGCCCGCCGGGAAGCAATCAGCCCCAGCATTTT. Translated: CASSPPGSNQPQHF.

This clone showed up many times. This chain connects TRBV19 to TRBJ1-2; the D gene is possibly TRBD1 (6 bases). Trimming took off 5 bases at V and 2 bases at J, with 15 bases between the two ends. Germline V gene sequence: CDR1 LNHDA, CDR2 SQIVND (reference sequence). The CDR3 runs to 15 residues. In DNA, the CDR3 is TGTGCCAGTAGTCCGACACAGGGCCAAAACTATGGCTACACCTTC. It is translated as CASSPTQGQNYGYTF.

This chain connects TRBV28 to TRBJ1-1; no clear D gene. This CDR3 is built from 12 residues. V shed 3 bases and J shed 5 bases, with 7 bases lying between them. Germline V lookup: CDR1 MDHEN, CDR2 SYDVKM. DNA of the CDR3: TGTGCCAGCAGTTTGTGGAGAACTGAAGCTTTCTTT. Its translation: CASSLWRTEAFF.

The chain employs TRBV5-5 and TRBJ2-7; D perhaps matches TRBD1 (5 bases). The CDR3 runs to 13 residues. Germline V gene sequence: CDR1 SGHKS, CDR2 YYEKEE (reference sequence). Trimming shortened V by 2 bases and J by 1 base, and 7 bases separated the two germline ends. CDR3 in DNA: TGTGCCAGCAGCTTTCAGGGATCCTACGAGCAGTACTTC. The encoded protein is CASSFQGSYEQYF.